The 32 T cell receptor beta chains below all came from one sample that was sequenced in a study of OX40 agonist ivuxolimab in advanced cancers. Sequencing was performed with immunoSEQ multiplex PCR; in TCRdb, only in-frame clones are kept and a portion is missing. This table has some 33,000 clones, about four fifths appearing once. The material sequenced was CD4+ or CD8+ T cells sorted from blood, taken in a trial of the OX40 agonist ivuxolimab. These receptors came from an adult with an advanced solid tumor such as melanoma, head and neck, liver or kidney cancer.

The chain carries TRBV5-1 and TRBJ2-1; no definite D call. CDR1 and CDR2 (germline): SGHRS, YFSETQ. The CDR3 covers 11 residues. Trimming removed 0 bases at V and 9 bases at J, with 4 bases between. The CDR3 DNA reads TGCGCCAGCAGCTTGGGAACTGAGCAGTTCTTC. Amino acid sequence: CASSLGTEQFF.

CDR3 DNA sequence: TGTGCCAGCAGCCACTCCGGGACAGGGTACGAAAAACTGTTTTTT. It translates to CASSHSGTGYEKLFF. The chain is built from TRBV28 and TRBJ1-4; TRBD1 matches at 9 bases. V trimming: 6 bases; J trimming: 8 bases; junction bases outside the gene matches: 10. Germline CDR1 is MDHEN and CDR2 is SYDVKM. The CDR3 is 15 amino acids.

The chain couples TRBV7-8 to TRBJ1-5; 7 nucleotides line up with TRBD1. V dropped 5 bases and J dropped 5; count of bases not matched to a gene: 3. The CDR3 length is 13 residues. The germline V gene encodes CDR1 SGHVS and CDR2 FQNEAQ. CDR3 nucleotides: TGTGCCAGCAGCCCAGGGGGATATCAGCCCCAGCATTTT. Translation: CASSPGGYQPQHF.

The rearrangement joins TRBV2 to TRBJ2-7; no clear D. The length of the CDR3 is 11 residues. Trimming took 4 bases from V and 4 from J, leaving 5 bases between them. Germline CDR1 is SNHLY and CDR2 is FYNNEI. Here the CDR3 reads CASSVSYEQYF. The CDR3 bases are TGTGCCAGCAGTGTGTCATACGAGCAGTACTTC. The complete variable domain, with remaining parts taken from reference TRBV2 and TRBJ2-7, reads EPEVTQTPSHQVTQMGQEVILRCVPISNHLYFYWYRQILGQKVEFLVSFYNNEISEKSEIFDDQFSVERPDGSNFTLKIRSTKLEDSAMYFCASSVSYEQYFGPGTRLTVT.

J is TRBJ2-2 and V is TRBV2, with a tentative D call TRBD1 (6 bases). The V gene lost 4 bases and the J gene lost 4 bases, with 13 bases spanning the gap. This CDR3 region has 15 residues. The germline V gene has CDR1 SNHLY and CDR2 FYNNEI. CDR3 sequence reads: CASSGLQGSTGELFF. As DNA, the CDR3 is TGTGCCAGCAGTGGTCTACAGGGAAGCACCGGGGAGCTGTTTTTT.

In DNA, the CDR3 is TGTGCCAGCAGTGAAGGAGGACTGCTGCTCCGGGAGACGCAGTATTTT. Amino acids: CASSEGGLLLRETQYF. The rearrangement links TRBV6-1 to TRBJ2-3; possible D gene TRBD2, 6 bases. There are 16 residues in the CDR3. V was pared by 1 base and J by 9 bases, with 20 bases between. Germline V gene data show CDR1 as MNHNS and CDR2 as SASEGT.

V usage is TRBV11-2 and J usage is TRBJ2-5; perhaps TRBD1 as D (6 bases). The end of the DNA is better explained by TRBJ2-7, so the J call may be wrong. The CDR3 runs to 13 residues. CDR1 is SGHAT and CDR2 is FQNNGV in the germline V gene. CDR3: CASSRTDSYEQYF. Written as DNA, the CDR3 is TGTGCCAGCAGCCGGACAGACTCCTACGAGCAGTACTTC.

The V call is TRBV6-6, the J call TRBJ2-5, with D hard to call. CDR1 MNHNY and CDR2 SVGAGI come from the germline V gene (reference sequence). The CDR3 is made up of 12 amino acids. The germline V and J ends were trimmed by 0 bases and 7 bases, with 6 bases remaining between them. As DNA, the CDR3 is TGTGCCAGCAGTTACTCGATAGTGACCCAGTACTTC. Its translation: CASSYSIVTQYF.

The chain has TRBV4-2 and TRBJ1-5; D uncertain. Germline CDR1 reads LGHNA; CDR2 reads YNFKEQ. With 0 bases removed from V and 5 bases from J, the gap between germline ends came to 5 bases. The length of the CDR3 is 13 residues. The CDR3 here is CASSQERDQPQHF. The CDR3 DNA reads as TGTGCCAGCAGCCAAGAAAGGGATCAGCCCCAGCATTTT.

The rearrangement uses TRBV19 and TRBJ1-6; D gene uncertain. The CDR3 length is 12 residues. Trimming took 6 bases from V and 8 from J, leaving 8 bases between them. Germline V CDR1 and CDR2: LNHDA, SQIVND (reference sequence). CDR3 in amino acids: CASRGGYSPLHF. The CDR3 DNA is TGTGCCAGTAGAGGTGGTTATTCACCCCTCCACTTT.

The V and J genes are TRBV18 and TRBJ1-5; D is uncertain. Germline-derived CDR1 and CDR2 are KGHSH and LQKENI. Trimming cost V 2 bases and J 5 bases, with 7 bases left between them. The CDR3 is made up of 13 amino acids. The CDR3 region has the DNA TGTGCCAGCTCACCAGGGGTGTATCAGCCCCAGCATTTT. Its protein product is CASSPGVYQPQHF.

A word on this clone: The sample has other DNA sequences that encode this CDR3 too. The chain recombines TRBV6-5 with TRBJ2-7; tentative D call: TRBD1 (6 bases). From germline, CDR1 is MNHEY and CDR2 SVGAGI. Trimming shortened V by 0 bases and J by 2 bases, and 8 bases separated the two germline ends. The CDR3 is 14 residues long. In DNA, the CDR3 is TGTGCCAGCAGTTACTCGACAGGACCCTACGAGCAGTACTTC. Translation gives CASSYSTGPYEQYF.

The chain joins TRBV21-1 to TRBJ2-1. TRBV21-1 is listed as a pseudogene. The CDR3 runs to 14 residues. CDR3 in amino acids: CASSKGDRYNEQFF. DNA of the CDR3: TGTGCCAGCAGCAAAGGGGACCGTTACAATGAGCAGTTCTTC.

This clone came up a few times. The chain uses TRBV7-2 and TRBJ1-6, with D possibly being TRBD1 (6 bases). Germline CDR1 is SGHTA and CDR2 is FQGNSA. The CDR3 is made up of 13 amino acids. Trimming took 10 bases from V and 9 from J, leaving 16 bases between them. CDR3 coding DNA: TGTGCCACACGGAGGGACATGACTTCACCCCTCCACTTT. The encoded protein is CATRRDMTSPLHF.

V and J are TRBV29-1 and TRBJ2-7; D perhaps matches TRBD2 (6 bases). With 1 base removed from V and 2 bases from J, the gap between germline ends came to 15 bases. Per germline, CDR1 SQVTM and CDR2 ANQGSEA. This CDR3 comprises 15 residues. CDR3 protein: CSVEADGLQTYEQYF. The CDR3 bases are TGCAGCGTTGAAGCTGACGGACTACAAACCTACGAGCAGTACTTC.

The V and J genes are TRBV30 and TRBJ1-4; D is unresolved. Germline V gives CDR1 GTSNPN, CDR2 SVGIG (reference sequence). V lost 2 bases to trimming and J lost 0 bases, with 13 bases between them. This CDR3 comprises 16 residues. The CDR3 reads CAWSSIHGATNEKLFF. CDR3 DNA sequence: TGTGCCTGGAGTTCAATTCACGGTGCAACTAATGAAAAACTGTTTTTT.

The CDR3 loop is CASSRQPKETQYF. In DNA form, the CDR3 reads TGTGCCAGCAGCCGGCAGCCCAAAGAGACCCAGTACTTC. The V and J genes are TRBV2 and TRBJ2-5; D not resolved. CDR1 SNHLY and CDR2 FYNNEI come from the germline V gene. Trimming took 6 bases from V and 3 from J, leaving 11 bases between them. CDR3 length: 13 residues.

The CDR3 DNA follows: TGTGCCAGCAGTTCAAGACTAGTCCACCATGAGCAGTTCTTC. Translation: CASSSRLVHHEQFF. The chain joins TRBV6-5 to TRBJ2-1; D perhaps matches TRBD2 (6 bases). The CDR3 consists of 14 residues. Germline V CDR1 and CDR2: MNHEY, SVGAGI. V shed 4 bases and J shed 8 bases, with 15 bases lying between them.

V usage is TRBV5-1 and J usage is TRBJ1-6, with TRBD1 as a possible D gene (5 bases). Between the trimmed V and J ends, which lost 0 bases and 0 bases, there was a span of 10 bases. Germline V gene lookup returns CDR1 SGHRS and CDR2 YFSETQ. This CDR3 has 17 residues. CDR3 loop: CASSLEGTSSYNSPLHF. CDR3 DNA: TGCGCCAGCAGCTTGGAAGGGACGAGCTCCTATAATTCACCCCTCCACTTT.

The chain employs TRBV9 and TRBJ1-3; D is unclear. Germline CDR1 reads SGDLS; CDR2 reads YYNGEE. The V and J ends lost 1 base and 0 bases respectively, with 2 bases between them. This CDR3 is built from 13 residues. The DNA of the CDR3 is TGTGCCAGCAGCGTACACTCTGGAAACACCATATATTTT. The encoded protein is CASSVHSGNTIYF.

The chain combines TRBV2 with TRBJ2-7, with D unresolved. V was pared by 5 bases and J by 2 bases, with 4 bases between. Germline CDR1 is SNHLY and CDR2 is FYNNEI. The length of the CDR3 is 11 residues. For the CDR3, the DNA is TGTGCCAGCAGTAGCGCCTACGAGCAGTACTTC. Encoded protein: CASSSAYEQYF.

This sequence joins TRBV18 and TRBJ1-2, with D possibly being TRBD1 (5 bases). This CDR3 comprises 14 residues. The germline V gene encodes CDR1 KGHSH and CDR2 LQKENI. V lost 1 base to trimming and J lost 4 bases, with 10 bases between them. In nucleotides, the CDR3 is TGTGCCAGCTCACCACGAAGACAGTCCTATGGCTACACCTTC. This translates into CASSPRRQSYGYTF.

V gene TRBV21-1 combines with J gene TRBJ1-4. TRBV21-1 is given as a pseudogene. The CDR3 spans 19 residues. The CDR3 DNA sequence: TGTGCCAGCAGCAAAGCGCCGGGGGCGGGAGTGATTGTGGATGAAAAACTGTTTTTT. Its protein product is CASSKAPGAGVIVDEKLFF.

CDR3 in amino acids: CASSQGLGRTLGTEAFF. CDR3 in DNA: TGTGCCAGCAGCCAAGGATTGGGACGGACCCTCGGCACTGAAGCTTTCTTT. This chain connects TRBV14 to TRBJ1-1; a weak D match, TRBD1 (5 bases). The V and J ends lost 1 base and 4 bases respectively, with 19 bases between them. The CDR3 is 17 amino acids. Germline-derived CDR1 and CDR2 are SGHDN and FVKESK.

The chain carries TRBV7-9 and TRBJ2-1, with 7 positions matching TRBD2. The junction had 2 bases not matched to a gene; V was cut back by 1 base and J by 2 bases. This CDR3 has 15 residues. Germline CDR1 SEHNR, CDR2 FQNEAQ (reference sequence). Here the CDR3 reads CASSLGTSTYNEQFF. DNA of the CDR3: TGTGCCAGCAGCTTAGGGACTAGTACCTACAATGAGCAGTTCTTC.

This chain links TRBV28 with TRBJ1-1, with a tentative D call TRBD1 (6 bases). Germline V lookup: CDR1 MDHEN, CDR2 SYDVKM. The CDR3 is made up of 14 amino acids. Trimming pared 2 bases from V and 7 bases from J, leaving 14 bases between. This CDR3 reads CASSLGRGAREAFF. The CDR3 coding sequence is TGTGCCAGCAGTTTAGGAAGGGGGGCTCGTGAAGCTTTCTTT. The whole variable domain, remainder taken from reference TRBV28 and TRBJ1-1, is DVKVTQSSRYLVKRTGEKVFLECVQDMDHENMFWYRQDPGLGLRLIYFSYDVKMKEKGDIPEGYSVSREKKERFSLILESASTNQTSMYLCASSLGRGAREAFFGQGTRLTVV.

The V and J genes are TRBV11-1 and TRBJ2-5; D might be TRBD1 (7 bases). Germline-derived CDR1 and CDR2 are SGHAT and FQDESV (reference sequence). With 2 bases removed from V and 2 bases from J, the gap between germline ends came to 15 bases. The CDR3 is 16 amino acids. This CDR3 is CASSLQGGHRQETQYF. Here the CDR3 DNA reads TGTGCCAGCAGCTTACAGGGGGGACACAGACAAGAGACCCAGTACTTC.

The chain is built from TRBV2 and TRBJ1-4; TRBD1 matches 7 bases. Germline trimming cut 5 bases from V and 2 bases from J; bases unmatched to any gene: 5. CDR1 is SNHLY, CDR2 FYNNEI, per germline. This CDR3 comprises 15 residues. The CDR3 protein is CASSFDRATNEKLFF. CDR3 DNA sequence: TGTGCCAGCAGTTTCGACAGGGCTACTAATGAAAAACTGTTTTTT. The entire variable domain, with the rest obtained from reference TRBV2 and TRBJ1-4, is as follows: EPEVTQTPSHQVTQMGQEVILRCVPISNHLYFYWYRQILGQKVEFLVSFYNNEISEKSEIFDDQFSVERPDGSNFTLKIRSTKLEDSAMYFCASSFDRATNEKLFFGSGTQLSVL.

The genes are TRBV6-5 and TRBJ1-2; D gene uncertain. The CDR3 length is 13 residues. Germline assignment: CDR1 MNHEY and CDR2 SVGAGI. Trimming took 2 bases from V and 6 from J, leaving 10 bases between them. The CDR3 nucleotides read TGTGCCAGCAGTTACGGGGATTCGGATGGCTACACCTTC. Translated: CASSYGDSDGYTF.

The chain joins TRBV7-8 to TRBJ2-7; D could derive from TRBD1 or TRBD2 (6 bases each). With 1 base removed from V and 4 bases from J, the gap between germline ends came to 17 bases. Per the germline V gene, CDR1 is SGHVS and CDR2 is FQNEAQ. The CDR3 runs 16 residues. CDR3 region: CASSLEVGGGPYEQYF. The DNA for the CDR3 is TGTGCCAGCAGCTTAGAGGTCGGAGGGGGGCCTTACGAGCAGTACTTC.

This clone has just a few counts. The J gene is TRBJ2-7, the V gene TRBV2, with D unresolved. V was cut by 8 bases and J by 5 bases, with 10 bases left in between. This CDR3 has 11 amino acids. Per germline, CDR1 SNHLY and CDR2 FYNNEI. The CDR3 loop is CASGMAHEQYF. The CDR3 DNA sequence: TGTGCCAGCGGGATGGCCCACGAGCAGTACTTC.

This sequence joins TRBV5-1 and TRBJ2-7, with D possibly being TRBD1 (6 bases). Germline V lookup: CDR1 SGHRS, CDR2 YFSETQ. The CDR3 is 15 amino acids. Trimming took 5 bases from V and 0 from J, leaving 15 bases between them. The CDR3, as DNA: TGCGCCAGCAGACCCGACGACAGGAGCTCCTACGAGCAGTACTTC. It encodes CASRPDDRSSYEQYF. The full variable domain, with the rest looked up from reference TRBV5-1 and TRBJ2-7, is KAGVTQTPRYLIKTRGQQVTLSCSPISGHRSVSWYQQTPGQGLQFLFEYFSETQRNKGNFPGRFSGRQFSNSRSEMNVSTLELGDSALYLCASRPDDRSSYEQYFGPGTRLTVT.